The clone carrying this T cell receptor (beta chain) has ten or more counts. Its antigen is unknown. CDR3 length: 14 residues. Germline values: CDR1 SGHTA, CDR2 FQGTGA. V was pared by 4 bases and J by 6 bases, with 4 bases of the junction left unmatched. The data were taken from a study of metastatic and nonmetastatic thyroid tumors. Turning to the study itself: Across blood and tumor or nodule tissue, repertoires from malignant and benign thyroid patients were compared with one another.

Study-wide results and caveats: A significant increase in TCR beta diversity was reportedly seen in malignant thyroid tumors relative to benign nodules, in blood and tumor.

Original processing notes: A papillary thyroid cancer distant-metastasis classifier was built from CDR3 differences across clinicopathological groups. MiXCR reprocessed the PCR reads for TCRdb. The V and J calls were determined by TCRdb, not by the authors. The repertoire holds approximately 79,000 clones, 7.5% to 9% seen once, with 8% to 10% in the top ten. Nobody among the patients had been given any treatment before thyroid surgery. The chain uses TRBV7-3 and TRBJ2-3; 10 nucleotides align to TRBD2. The source is a female donor with papillary thyroid cancer or a benign thyroid nodule (not recorded which). Some clones in this sample may be carry-over from other donors' samples. Material for sequencing was blood. The CDR3: CASSSSGGKDTQYF. DNA for the CDR3: TGTGCCAGCAGCTCTAGCGGGGGTAAGGATACGCAGTATTTT. The whole variable domain, remainder taken from reference TRBV7-3 and TRBJ2-3, is GAGVSQTPSNKVTEKGKYVELRCDPISGHTALYWYRQSLGQGPEFLIYFQGTGAADDSGLPNDRFFAVRPEGSVSTLKIQRTERGDSAVYLCASSSSGGKDTQYFGPGTRLTVL.